One sample yielded the 22 T cell receptor beta chains listed below, sequenced in a study of T cell repertoires in cytomegalovirus infection. TCRdb itself ran the reads through MiXCR, one entry per CDR3 protein. This sample has hundreds of thousands of distinct CDR3 sequences, with approximately 31% found just once. Sequencing was carried out using PBMCs. These receptors were obtained from a human donor in good health (CMV status not recorded). Some clones in this sample may be carry-over from other donors' samples.

Concerning this clonotype itself: The junction shows a germline mismatch at one end, possibly a read error. This chain joins TRBV7-3 and TRBJ1-1; D not certain. Germline V gene data show CDR1 as SGHTA and CDR2 as FQGTGA. CDR3 size: 13 residues. The DNA of the CDR3 is TGTGCCAGCAGCCGGGTCGCTGGAACTGAAGCTTTATTT. Translation: CASSRVAGTEALF.

Many counts were recorded for this clonotype. This rearrangement joins TRBV6-5 to TRBJ2-3, with D possibly matching TRBD2 (6 bases). Germline CDR1 and CDR2: MNHEY and SVGAGI. V shed 2 bases and J shed 5 bases, with 14 bases lying between them. This CDR3 has 15 amino acids. The CDR3 loop reads CASSYGRGDQDTQYF. Here the CDR3 DNA reads TGTGCCAGCAGTTACGGGCGGGGTGACCAAGATACGCAGTATTTT.

The V gene is TRBV20-1, the J gene TRBJ2-7; D possibly matches TRBD1 or TRBD2 (6 bases each). Germline V gene data show CDR1 as DFQATT and CDR2 as SNEGSKA (reference sequence). V lost 8 bases, J lost 3 bases, and 17 bases lay in between. The CDR3 is 13 residues long. The CDR3 is CSSGRDIGYEQYF. For the CDR3, the DNA is TGCAGTTCTGGGCGGGACATAGGCTACGAGCAGTACTTC.

V is TRBV27 and J is TRBJ2-1; 11 bases match TRBD2. CDR1 is MNHEY, CDR2 SMNVEV, per germline (reference sequence). The CDR3 contains 12 residues. After removal of 7 bases from V and 15 bases from J, the junction contained 8 bases not matched to a gene. The CDR3 DNA is TGTGCCAGCACGGCTAGCGGGGGGCATCTGTTCTTC. Its protein product is CASTASGGHLFF.

This clonotype has a single count. At one end, the junction sequence differs from germline, possibly due to a read error. The chain carries TRBV6-1 and TRBJ1-3, with D maybe TRBD1 (5 bases). CDR3 length equals 16 residues. Germline V gene data show CDR1 as MNHNS and CDR2 as SASEGT. The CDR3 DNA reads as TGTGCCAGCGGTGAACCCGGGGGGAACTCTGGAAACACCATATATTTT. It specifies CASGEPGGNSGNTIYF.

Remarks on this clonotype: The junction and the germline gene differ at one end; a read error may be behind it. The chain has TRBV20-1 and TRBJ2-4; 9 positions agree with TRBD2. CDR1 is DFQATT and CDR2 is SNEGSKA in the germline V gene (reference sequence). This CDR3 has 15 residues. The CDR3 loop reads CSAPPGGGARNIQYF. In DNA, the CDR3 is TGCAGTGCTCCCCCCGGCGGGGGGGCCAGAAACATTCAGTACTTC.

V and J are TRBV4-2 and TRBJ2-1, with 7 bases matching TRBD2. The CDR3 totals 16 residues. Losses at the gene ends were 0 bases for V and 1 base for J; bases not matched to a gene: 3. CDR1 is LGHNA and CDR2 is YNFKEQ in the germline V gene. The CDR3 region is CASSQDGEGSYNEQFF. The CDR3 bases are TGTGCCAGCAGCCAAGATGGGGAGGGGTCCTACAATGAGCAGTTCTTC.

There are many counts of this clonotype. The genes are TRBV2 and TRBJ2-3, with 7 positions matching TRBD1. The CDR3 is made up of 14 amino acids. Germline lookup yields CDR1 SNHLY and CDR2 FYNNEI. With 9 bases clipped from V and 0 bases from J, the junction kept 6 bases outside the gene matches. Here the CDR3 reads CASKGGLSTDTQYF. CDR3 nucleotide sequence: TGTGCCAGTAAAGGGGGCCTTAGCACAGATACGCAGTATTTT.

The rearrangement joins TRBV2 to TRBJ1-2, with no clear D. Trimming took off 3 bases at V and 1 base at J, with 12 bases between the two ends. The germline gives CDR1 SNHLY, CDR2 FYNNEI. CDR3 size: 15 residues. The CDR3 coding sequence is TGTGCCAGCAGTGATCAGGCAGCGATTAACTATGGCTACACCTTC. Translation gives CASSDQAAINYGYTF.

In this sample, this clonotype turned up a few times. The chain joins TRBV19 to TRBJ2-7, with 8 bases identical to TRBD1. CDR1 and CDR2 from the germline V gene are LNHDA and SQIVND (reference sequence). V lost 8 bases and J lost 0; bases outside the gene matches: 12. CDR3 length equals 16 residues. CDR3 coding DNA: TGTGCCAGTGGGGCAGGGGGCTTACTGAGCTCCTACGAGCAGTACTTC. As protein: CASGAGGLLSSYEQYF.

The chain carries TRBV20-1 and TRBJ1-5; 8 nucleotides match TRBD1. Losses at the gene ends were 5 bases for V and 7 bases for J; bases not matched to a gene: 10. The CDR3 consists of 14 residues. CDR1 and CDR2 (germline): DFQATT, SNEGSKA (reference sequence). The CDR3 DNA is TGCAGTGCTTCCGCCCAGGGGGCGCGGCAGCCCCAGCATTTT. Residues: CSASAQGARQPQHF.

The table lists this clonotype with a few counts. This rearrangement joins TRBV29-1 to TRBJ1-1; possibly TRBD1 for D (6 bases). Trimming cost V 7 bases and J 0 bases, with 18 bases left between them. Germline V gene sequence: CDR1 SQVTM, CDR2 ANQGSEA. The CDR3 has 15 residues. The CDR3 nucleotides read TGCAGCGGGGGACAAGCGGACCCAATGAACACTGAAGCTTTCTTT. Protein: CSGGQADPMNTEAFF.

The sample holds a few counts of this clonotype. V is TRBV18 and J is TRBJ1-1; D is unresolved. Germline loops: CDR1 KGHSH, CDR2 LQKENI. The V gene lost 2 bases and the J gene lost 1 base, with 8 bases spanning the gap. The CDR3 spans 14 residues. The CDR3 loop reads CASSPSVGNTEAFF. In DNA form, the CDR3 reads TGTGCCAGCTCACCAAGCGTCGGGAACACTGAAGCTTTCTTT.

The rearrangement uses TRBV7-6 and TRBJ1-1, with 11 bases identical to TRBD1. The CDR3 runs to 17 residues. Germline V lookup: CDR1 SGHVS, CDR2 FNYEAQ. V gave up 1 base and J gave up 5 bases; unmatched junction bases: 9. The CDR3 is CASSLVVGTGGYTEAFF. The CDR3 DNA follows: TGTGCCAGCAGCTTAGTCGTCGGGACAGGGGGTTATACTGAAGCTTTCTTT.

This clonotype turned up a few times. The chain has TRBV19 and TRBJ2-4; 8 nucleotides line up with TRBD1. Germline loops: CDR1 LNHDA, CDR2 SQIVND (reference sequence). The CDR3 is made up of 16 amino acids. Losses at the gene ends were 6 bases for V and 3 bases for J; bases not matched to a gene: 10. CDR3 loop: CASRGGQGKGKNIQYF. In DNA form, the CDR3 reads TGTGCCAGTAGGGGCGGACAGGGCAAAGGCAAAAACATTCAGTACTTC.

The rearrangement links TRBV6-5 to TRBJ1-2; tentatively, D is TRBD1 (6 bases). Per germline, CDR1 MNHEY and CDR2 SVGAGI. V was trimmed by 2 bases and J by 4 bases, leaving 14 bases between them. This CDR3 contains 15 residues. CDR3 DNA sequence: TGTGCCAGCAGTTACCTCGGACAGCTCCCCTATGGCTACACCTTC. Its translation is CASSYLGQLPYGYTF.

This chain joins TRBV6-5 and TRBJ2-4; D is uncertain. Germline V gene data show CDR1 as MNHEY and CDR2 as SVGAGI. This CDR3 has 19 amino acids. The V end lost 6 bases, the J end lost 0 bases, and 24 bases lay between the germline ends. The CDR3 loop is CASRTLHPEWQEAKNIQYF. The CDR3 DNA reads TGTGCCAGCAGAACACTCCACCCCGAGTGGCAGGAAGCCAAAAACATTCAGTACTTC.

This clonotype was picked up one time. The chain employs TRBV20-1 and TRBJ1-6, with 7 bases aligning to TRBD1. After removal of 3 bases from V and 9 bases from J, the junction contained 14 bases not matched to a gene. The CDR3 has 16 residues. Germline V gene data show CDR1 as DFQATT and CDR2 as SNEGSKA (reference sequence). CDR3 nucleotides: TGCAGTGCTAGTTCGGGTTTAAAGGGGGCAGGTTCACCCCTCCACTTT. This gives the protein CSASSGLKGAGSPLHF.

The J gene is TRBJ1-5, the V gene TRBV19, with D perhaps TRBD1 (5 bases). Germline CDR1 LNHDA, CDR2 SQIVND (reference sequence). Trimming took 2 bases from V and 4 from J, leaving 9 bases between them. This CDR3 comprises 14 residues. CDR3: CASSIRGTNQPQHF. As DNA, the CDR3 is TGTGCCAGTAGTATAAGAGGGACGAATCAGCCCCAGCATTTT.

This clonotype occurred a few times. The rearrangement joins TRBV12-3 or TRBV12-4 to TRBJ2-3; D uncertain. The V end was cut by 5 bases, the J end by 0 bases, with 9 bases between. The CDR3 sequence is 14 residues long. The CDR3 coding sequence is TGTGCCAGCAGTCCCCGCCCCAGCACAGATACGCAGTATTTT. Translated, it gives CASSPRPSTDTQYF.

The V gene is TRBV11-2, the J gene TRBJ2-7; 8 nucleotides match TRBD2. This CDR3 contains 12 residues. CDR1 and CDR2 (germline): SGHAT, FQNNGV. Losses at the gene ends were 6 bases for V and 6 bases for J; bases not matched to a gene: 4. The CDR3 region is CASRGTSREQYF. The CDR3 bases are TGTGCCAGCAGGGGGACTAGTCGCGAGCAGTACTTC.

The J gene is TRBJ2-3, the V gene TRBV7-2; TRBD2 is a possible D gene (6 bases). This CDR3 is built from 15 residues. Trimming took 8 bases from V and 4 from J, leaving 19 bases between them. CDR1 and CDR2 from the germline V gene are SGHTA and FQGNSA. The CDR3 nucleotides are TGTGCCAGCGGCCGGTCCGGGGGAGTCGCAGATACGCAGTATTTT. It yields the protein CASGRSGGVADTQYF.